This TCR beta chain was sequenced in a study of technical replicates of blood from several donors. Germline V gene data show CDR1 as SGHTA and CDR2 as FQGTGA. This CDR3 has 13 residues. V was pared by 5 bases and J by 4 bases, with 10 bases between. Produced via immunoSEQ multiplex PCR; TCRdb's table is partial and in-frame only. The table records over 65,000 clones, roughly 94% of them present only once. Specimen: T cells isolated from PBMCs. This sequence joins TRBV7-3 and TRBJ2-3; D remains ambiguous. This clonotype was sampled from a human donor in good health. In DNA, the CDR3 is TGTGCCAGCAGCCCCCAAACAGCAGATACGCAGTATTTT. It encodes CASSPQTADTQYF. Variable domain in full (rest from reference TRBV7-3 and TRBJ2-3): GAGVSQTPSNKVTEKGKYVELRCDPISGHTALYWYRQSLGQGPEFLIYFQGTGAADDSGLPNDRFFAVRPEGSVSTLKIQRTERGDSAVYLCASSPQTADTQYFGPGTRLTVL.